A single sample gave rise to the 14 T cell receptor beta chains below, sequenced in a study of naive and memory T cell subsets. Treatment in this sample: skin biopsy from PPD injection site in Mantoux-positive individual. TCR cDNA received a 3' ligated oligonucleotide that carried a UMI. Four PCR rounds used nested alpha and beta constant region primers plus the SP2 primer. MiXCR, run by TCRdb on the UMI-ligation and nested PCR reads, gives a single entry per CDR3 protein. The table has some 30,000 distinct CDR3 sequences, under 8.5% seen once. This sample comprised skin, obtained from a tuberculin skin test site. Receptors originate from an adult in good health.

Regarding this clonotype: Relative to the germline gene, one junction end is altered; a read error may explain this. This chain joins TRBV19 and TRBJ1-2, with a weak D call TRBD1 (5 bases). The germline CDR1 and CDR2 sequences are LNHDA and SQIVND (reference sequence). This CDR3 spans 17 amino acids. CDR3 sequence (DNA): TGTGCCAGTAAAAACCCCGGGGACGGGGTAGATTTCTATGGCGACACCTTC. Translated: CASKNPGDGVDFYGDTF.

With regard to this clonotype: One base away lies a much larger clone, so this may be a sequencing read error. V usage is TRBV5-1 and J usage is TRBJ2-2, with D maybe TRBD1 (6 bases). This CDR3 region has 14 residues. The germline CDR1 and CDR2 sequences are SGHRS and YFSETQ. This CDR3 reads CASRLGAVTWELFF. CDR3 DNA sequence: TGCGCCAGCAGATTGGGGGCCGTCACCTGGGAGCTGTTTTTT.

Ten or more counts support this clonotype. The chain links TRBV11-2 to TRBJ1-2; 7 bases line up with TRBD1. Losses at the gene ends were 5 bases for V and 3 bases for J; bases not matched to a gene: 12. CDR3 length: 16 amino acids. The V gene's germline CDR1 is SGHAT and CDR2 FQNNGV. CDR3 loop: CASSRGDTTGHYGYTF. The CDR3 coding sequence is TGTGCCAGCAGCCGGGGTGATACGACAGGGCACTATGGCTACACCTTC.

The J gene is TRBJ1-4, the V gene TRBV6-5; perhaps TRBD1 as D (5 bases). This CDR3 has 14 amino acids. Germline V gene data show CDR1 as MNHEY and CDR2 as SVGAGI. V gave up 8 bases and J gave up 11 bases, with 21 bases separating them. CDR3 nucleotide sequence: TGTGCCAGCCTCCCCAGGGACCGGCCGTGGAAACTGTTTTTT. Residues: CASLPRDRPWKLFF.

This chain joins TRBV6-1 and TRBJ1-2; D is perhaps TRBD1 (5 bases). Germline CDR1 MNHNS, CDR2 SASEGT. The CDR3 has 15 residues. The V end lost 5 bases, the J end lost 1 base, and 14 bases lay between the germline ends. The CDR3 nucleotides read TGTGCCAGCAGTTACGGGCGGGGGGGTAACTATGGCTACACCTTC. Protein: CASSYGRGGNYGYTF.

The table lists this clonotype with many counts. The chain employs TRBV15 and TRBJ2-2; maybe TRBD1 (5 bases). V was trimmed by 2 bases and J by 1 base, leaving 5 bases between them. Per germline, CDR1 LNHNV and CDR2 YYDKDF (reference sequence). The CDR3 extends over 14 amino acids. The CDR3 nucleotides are TGTGCCACCAGCAGACAGGGGAACACCGGGGAGCTGTTTTTT. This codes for CATSRQGNTGELFF.

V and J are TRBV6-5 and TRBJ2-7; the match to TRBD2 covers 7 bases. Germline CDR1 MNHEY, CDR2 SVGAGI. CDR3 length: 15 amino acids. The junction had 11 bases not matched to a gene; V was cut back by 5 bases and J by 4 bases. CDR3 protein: CASSEPSSGDYEQYF. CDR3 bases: TGTGCCAGCAGTGAACCCTCCAGCGGGGATTACGAGCAGTACTTC.

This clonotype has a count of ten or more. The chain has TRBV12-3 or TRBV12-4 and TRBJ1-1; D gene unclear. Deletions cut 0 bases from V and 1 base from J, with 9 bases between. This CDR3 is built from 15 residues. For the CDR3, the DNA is TGTGCCAGCAGTTTAGCAGGAGTACGGAACACTGAAGCTTTCTTT. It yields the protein CASSLAGVRNTEAFF.

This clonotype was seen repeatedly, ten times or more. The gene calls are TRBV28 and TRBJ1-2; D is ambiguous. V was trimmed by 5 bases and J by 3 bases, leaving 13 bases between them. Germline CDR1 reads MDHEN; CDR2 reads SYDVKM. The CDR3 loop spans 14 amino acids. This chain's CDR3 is CASSPPRWDYGYTF. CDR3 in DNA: TGTGCCAGCAGTCCGCCGAGATGGGACTATGGCTACACCTTC.

The CDR3 spells CASSYSGPLIGELFF. In DNA form, the CDR3 reads TGTGCCAGCAGTTACTCGGGACCATTAATCGGGGAGCTGTTTTTT. The genes are TRBV6-5 and TRBJ2-2; D may match TRBD1 or TRBD2 (5 bases each). CDR1 and CDR2 (germline): MNHEY, SVGAGI. The CDR3 runs 15 residues. V lost 0 bases, J lost 7 bases, and 12 bases lay in between.

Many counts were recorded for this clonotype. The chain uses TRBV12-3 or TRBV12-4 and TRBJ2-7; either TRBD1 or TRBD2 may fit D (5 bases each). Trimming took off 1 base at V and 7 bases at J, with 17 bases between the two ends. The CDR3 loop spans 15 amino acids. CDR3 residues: CASSLGGGVHWEQYF. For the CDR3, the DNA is TGTGCCAGCAGTTTAGGTGGGGGAGTCCACTGGGAGCAGTACTTC.

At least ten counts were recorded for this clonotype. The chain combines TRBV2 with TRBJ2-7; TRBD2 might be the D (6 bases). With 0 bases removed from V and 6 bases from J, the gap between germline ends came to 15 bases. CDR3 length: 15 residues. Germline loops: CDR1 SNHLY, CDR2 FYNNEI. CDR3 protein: CASSEARGSLPEQYF. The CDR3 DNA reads TGTGCCAGCAGTGAAGCGCGGGGTAGCCTTCCCGAGCAGTACTTC.

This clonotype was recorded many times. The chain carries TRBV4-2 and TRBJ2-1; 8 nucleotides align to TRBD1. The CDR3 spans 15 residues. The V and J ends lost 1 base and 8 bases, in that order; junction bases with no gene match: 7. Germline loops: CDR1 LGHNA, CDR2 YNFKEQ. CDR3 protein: CASSQGQGPAYEQFF. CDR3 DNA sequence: TGTGCCAGCAGCCAAGGACAGGGGCCCGCATATGAGCAGTTCTTC.

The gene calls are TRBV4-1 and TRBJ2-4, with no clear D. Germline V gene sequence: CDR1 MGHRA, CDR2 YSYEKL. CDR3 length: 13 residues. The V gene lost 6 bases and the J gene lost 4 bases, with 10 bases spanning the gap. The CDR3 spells CASRGIGKNIQYF. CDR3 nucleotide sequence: TGCGCCAGCAGGGGAATAGGGAAAAACATTCAGTACTTC.